This T cell receptor (beta chain) was recovered during a study of T cells in Graves' hyperthyroidism and ophthalmopathy. Overall study: Peripheral blood draws took place at initial diagnosis, ahead of any treatment. Whole-study findings and limits: The model anticipated ophthalmopathy a median around 6 months pre-onset.

Amplification targeted TCR beta CDR3 regions from RNA transcripts. RT-PCR in the first round (using the HTBI primer set) targeted the TCR CDR3. Each CDR3 protein is one row after TCRdb ran MiXCR on the multiplex PCR reads. Of about 740,000 distinct CDR3 sequences listed, 12% to 15% are singletons. These patients, aged 18 to 65, had recently diagnosed hyperthyroidism lasting under 2 months. The V gene's germline CDR1 is SGHRS and CDR2 YFSETQ. The CDR3 has 12 amino acids. V shed 4 bases and J shed 2 bases, with 7 bases lying between them. This clonotype was recorded many times. The antigen is undetermined.

The sequenced material came from blood. The receptor's source is a woman younger than 30 with Graves' hyperthyroidism. V and J are TRBV5-1 and TRBJ2-7; no clear D. CDR3 DNA sequence: TGCGCCAGCAGCGGCAGTCCCTACGAGCAGTACTTC. This codes for CASSGSPYEQYF. Together with reference TRBV5-1 and TRBJ2-7, the CDR3 gives the full variable domain: KAGVTQTPRYLIKTRGQQVTLSCSPISGHRSVSWYQQTPGQGLQFLFEYFSETQRNKGNFPGRFSGRQFSNSRSEMNVSTLELGDSALYLCASSGSPYEQYFGPGTRLTVT.